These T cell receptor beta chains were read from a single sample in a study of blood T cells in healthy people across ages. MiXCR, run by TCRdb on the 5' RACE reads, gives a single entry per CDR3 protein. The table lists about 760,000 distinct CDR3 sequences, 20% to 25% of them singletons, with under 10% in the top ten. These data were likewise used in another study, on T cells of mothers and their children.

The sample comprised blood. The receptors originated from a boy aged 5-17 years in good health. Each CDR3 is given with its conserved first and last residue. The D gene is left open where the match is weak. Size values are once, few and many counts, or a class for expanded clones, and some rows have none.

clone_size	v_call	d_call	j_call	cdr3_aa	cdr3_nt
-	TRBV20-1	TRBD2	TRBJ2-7	CSVVDGSGSNYEQYF	TGCAGTGTTGTAGACGGGAGCGGGAGTAACTACGAGCAGTACTTC
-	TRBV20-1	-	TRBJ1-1	CSANYDRNTEAFF	TGCAGTGCTAACTATGACAGAAACACTGAAGCTTTCTTT
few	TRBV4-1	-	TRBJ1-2	CASSQGSGAGYGYTF	TGCGCCAGCAGCCAAGGCTCAGGGGCTGGCTATGGCTACACCTTC
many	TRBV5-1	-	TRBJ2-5	CASSLALQETQYF	TGCGCCAGCAGCTTGGCCCTCCAAGAGACCCAGTACTTC
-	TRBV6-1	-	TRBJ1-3	CASSTGSFSGNTIYF	TGTGCCAGCAGTACCGGGTCGTTCTCTGGAAACACCATATATTTT
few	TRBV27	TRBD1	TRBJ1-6	CASSWRGFAGGVSPLHF	TGTGCCAGCAGTTGGCGGGGGTTTGCAGGGGGCGTTTCACCCCTCCACTTT
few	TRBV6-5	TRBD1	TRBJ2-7	CASSSTGTGIHEQYF	TGTGCCAGCAGTTCAACCGGGACAGGGATCCACGAGCAGTACTTC
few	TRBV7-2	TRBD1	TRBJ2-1	CASSRTGGILTYNEQFF	TGTGCCAGCAGCCGGACAGGGGGCATCCTAACCTACAATGAGCAGTTCTTC
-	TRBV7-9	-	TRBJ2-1	CASSFELEQFF	TGTGCCAGCAGCTTTGAACTTGAACAGTTCTTC
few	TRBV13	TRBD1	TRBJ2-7	CASSEGTGGSYEQYF	TGTGCCAGCAGCGAGGGGACAGGGGGATCCTACGAGCAGTACTTC
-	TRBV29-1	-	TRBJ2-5	CSVEKEGEKTQYF	TGCAGCGTTGAAAAAGAGGGGGAGAAGACCCAGTACTTC
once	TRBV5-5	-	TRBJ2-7	CASSLSVSGTASYEQYF	TGTGCCAGCAGCTTGTCGGTGTCCGGGACCGCTTCCTACGAGCAGTACTTC
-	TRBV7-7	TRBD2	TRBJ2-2	CASSSVPAGGSTGELFF	TGTGCTAGCAGCTCTGTCCCGGCGGGCGGGAGCACCGGGGAGCTGTTTTTT
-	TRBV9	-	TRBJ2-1	CASSVLALGGEQFF	TGTGCCAGCAGCGTACTGGCTTTGGGGGGTGAGCAGTTCTTC
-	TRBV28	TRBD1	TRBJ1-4	CASREQGAGEKLFF	TGTGCCAGCAGAGAACAGGGGGCAGGTGAAAAACTGTTTTTT
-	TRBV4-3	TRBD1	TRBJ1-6	CASSHRSGQGNSPLHF	TGCGCCAGCAGCCATCGTAGCGGACAGGGAAATTCACCCCTCCACTTT
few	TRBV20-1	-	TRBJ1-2	CSARDPGQPASYTF	TGCAGTGCTAGAGATCCGGGCCAACCAGCGTCCTACACCTTC
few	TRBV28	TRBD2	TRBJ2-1	CASMSGSYYNEQFF	TGTGCCAGCATGAGCGGGAGCTACTACAATGAGCAGTTCTTC
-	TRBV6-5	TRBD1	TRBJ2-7	CASTSGQGAYEQYF	TGTGCCAGCACTTCGGGACAGGGGGCTTACGAGCAGTACTTC
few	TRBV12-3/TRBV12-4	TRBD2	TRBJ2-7	CASSPGLGGEQYF	TGTGCCAGCAGCCCCGGACTAGGCGGCGAGCAGTACTTC
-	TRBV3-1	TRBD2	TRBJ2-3	CASSQGGTRGTDTQYF	TGTGCCAGCAGCCAAGGCGGGACTAGGGGCACAGATACGCAGTATTTT
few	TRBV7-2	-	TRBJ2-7	CASSPRGTLSYEQYF	TGTGCCAGCAGCCCAAGGGGAACACTCTCCTACGAGCAGTACTTC
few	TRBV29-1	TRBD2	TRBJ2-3	CSARGVAGGPPRTDTQYF	TGCAGCGCCAGAGGGGTAGCGGGAGGGCCTCCACGCACAGATACGCAGTATTTT
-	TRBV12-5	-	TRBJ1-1	CASGRQQMSNTEAFF	TGTGCTAGTGGCAGACAGCAAATGTCGAACACTGAAGCTTTCTTT
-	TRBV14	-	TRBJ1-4	CASSQERVVTNEKLFF	TGTGCCAGCAGCCAAGAAAGGGTTGTGACTAATGAAAAACTGTTTTTT
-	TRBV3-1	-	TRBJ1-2	CASSQEDMGYGYTF	TGTGCCAGCAGCCAAGAGGACATGGGCTATGGCTACACCTTC
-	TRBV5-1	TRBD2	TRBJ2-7	CASSLEGRASYEQYF	TGCGCCAGCAGCTTGGAAGGGAGGGCTTCCTACGAGCAGTACTTC
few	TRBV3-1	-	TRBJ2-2	CASSQEGSGTGELFF	TGTGCCAGCAGCCAAGAGGGGAGCGGAACCGGGGAGCTGTTTTTT
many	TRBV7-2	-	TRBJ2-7	CASSLLRGRAYEQYF	TGTGCCAGCAGCCTCCTAAGGGGGAGGGCCTACGAGCAGTACTTC
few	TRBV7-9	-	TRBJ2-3	CASSPGGYRGDTQYF	TGTGCCAGCAGCCCCGGGGGCTACCGCGGGGATACGCAGTATTTT
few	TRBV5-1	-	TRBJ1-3	CASSPRMTTSGGNTIYF	TGCGCCAGCAGCCCCCGAATGACCACATCGGGCGGAAACACCATATATTTT
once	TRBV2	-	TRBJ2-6	CASSEMRVGANVLTF	TGTGCCAGCAGTGAGATGAGGGTAGGGGCCAATGTCCTGACTTTC
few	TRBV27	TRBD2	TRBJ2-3	CASRDPGLNTDTQYF	TGTGCCAGCAGAGACCCGGGACTAAACACAGATACGCAGTATTTT
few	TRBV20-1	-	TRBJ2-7	CSARGRSYIEQYF	TGCAGTGCTAGAGGTAGAAGTTATATCGAGCAGTACTTC
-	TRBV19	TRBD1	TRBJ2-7	CASSPGQGAGYEQYF	TGTGCCAGTAGTCCGGGACAGGGGGCCGGGTACGAGCAGTATTTC
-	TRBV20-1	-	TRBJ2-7	CSAPAGGLSYEQYF	TGCAGTGCACCGGCGGGCGGGTTATCCTACGAGCAGTACTTC
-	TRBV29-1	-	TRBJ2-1	CSVEWGDNEQFF	TGCAGCGTTGAGTGGGGGGACAATGAGCAGTTCTTC
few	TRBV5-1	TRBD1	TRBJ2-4	CASSSSTGTGSRSGNIQYF	TGCGCCAGCAGCTCCTCGACCGGGACAGGAAGTAGGTCAGGAAACATTCAGTACTTC
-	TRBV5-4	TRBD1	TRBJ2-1	CASSLRQGSHNEQFF	TGTGCCAGCAGCTTGAGACAGGGCTCCCACAATGAGCAGTTCTTC
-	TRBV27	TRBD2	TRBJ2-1	CASSSLASYNEQFF	TGTGCCAGCAGTTCACTAGCGTCCTACAATGAGCAGTTCTTC
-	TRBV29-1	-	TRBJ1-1	CSVIQGRPFF	TGCAGCGTCATACAGGGTAGGCCTTTCTTT
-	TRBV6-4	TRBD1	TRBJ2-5	CASSDRQGDRETQYF	TGTGCCAGCAGTGACCGACAGGGGGATCGAGAGACCCAGTACTTC
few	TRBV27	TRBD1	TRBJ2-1	CASSPIRFSGQANNEQFF	TGTGCCAGCAGTCCCATCCGGTTTTCCGGACAGGCCAACAATGAGCAGTTCTTC
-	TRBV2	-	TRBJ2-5	CASRGRGDGETQYF	TGTGCCAGCAGGGGGAGAGGAGACGGAGAGACCCAGTACTTC
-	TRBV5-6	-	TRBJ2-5	CASSPTGTLQETQYF	TGTGCCAGCAGCCCCACCGGGACTTTACAAGAGACCCAGTACTTC
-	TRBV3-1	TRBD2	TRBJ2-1	CASSLQAGSSYNEQFF	TGTGCCAGCAGCCTACAAGCGGGGAGCTCCTACAATGAGCAGTTCTTC
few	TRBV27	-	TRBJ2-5	CASSFVGAGETQYF	TGTGCCAGCAGTTTTGTGGGGGCGGGTGAGACCCAGTACTTC
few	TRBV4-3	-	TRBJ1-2	CASSQDGDLNYGYTF	TGCGCCAGCAGCCAAGATGGGGACCTTAACTATGGCTACACCTTC
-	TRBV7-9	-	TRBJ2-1	CASERGSYNEQFF	TGTGCCAGCGAGAGGGGCTCCTACAATGAGCAGTTCTTC
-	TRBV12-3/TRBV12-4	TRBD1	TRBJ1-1	CASSLYADRGRDEAFF	TGTGCCAGCAGTTTGTACGCGGACAGGGGGCGCGACGAAGCTTTCTTT
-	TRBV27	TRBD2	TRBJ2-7	CASSWGTSGTEQYF	TGTGCCAGCAGTTGGGGGACTAGCGGGACCGAGCAGTACTTC
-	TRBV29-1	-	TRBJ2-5	CSVSEGGALLF	TGCAGCGTTAGTGAAGGGGGGGCACTACTCTTC
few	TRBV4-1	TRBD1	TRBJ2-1	CASSQAGQVNEQFF	TGCGCCAGCAGCCAAGCGGGACAGGTCAATGAGCAGTTCTTC
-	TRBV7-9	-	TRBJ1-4	CASSLRLQGTNEKLFF	TGTGCCAGCAGCCTCCGTCTACAGGGCACTAATGAAAAACTGTTTTTT